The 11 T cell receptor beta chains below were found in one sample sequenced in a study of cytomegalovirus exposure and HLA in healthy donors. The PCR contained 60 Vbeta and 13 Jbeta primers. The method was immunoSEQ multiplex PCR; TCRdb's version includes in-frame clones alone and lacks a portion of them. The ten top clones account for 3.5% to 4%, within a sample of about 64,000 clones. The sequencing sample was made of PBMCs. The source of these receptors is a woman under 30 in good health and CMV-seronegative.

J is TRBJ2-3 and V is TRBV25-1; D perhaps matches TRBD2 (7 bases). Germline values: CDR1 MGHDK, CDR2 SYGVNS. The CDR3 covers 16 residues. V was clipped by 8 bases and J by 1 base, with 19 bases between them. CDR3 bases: TGTGCCAGCGCACGAGGGGGGGCACGAGGCACAGATACGCAGTATTTT. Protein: CASARGGARGTDTQYF.

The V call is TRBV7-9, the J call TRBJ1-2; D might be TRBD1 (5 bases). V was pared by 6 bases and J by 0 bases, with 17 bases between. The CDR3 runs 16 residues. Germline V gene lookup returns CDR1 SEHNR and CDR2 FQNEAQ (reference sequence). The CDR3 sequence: CASSKEPGQANYGYTF. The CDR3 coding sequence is TGTGCCAGCAGTAAGGAGCCCGGACAAGCTAACTATGGCTACACCTTC.

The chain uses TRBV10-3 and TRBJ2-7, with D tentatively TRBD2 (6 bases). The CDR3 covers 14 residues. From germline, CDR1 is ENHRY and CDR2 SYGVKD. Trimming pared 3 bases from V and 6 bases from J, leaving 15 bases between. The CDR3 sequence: CAISERRESSEQYF. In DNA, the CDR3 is TGTGCCATCAGTGAACGTCGGGAGTCATCCGAGCAGTACTTC.

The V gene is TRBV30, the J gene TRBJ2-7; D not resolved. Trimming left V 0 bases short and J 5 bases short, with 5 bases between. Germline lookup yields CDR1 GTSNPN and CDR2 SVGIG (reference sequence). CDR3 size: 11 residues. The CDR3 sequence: CAWSVLNEQYF. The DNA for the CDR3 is TGTGCCTGGAGTGTACTTAACGAGCAGTACTTC.

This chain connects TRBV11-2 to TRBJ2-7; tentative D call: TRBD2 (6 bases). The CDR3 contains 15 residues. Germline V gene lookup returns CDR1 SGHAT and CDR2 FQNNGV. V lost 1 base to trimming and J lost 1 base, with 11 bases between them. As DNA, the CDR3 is TGTGCCAGCAGCTTAGGTGGCGGGGAGTCCTACGAGCAGTACTTC. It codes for CASSLGGGESYEQYF.

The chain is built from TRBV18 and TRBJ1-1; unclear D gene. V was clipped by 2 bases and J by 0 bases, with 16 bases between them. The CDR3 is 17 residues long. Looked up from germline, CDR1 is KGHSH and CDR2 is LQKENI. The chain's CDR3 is CASSPSQIPNMNTEAFF. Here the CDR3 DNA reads TGTGCCAGCTCACCAAGTCAGATACCGAACATGAACACTGAAGCTTTCTTT.

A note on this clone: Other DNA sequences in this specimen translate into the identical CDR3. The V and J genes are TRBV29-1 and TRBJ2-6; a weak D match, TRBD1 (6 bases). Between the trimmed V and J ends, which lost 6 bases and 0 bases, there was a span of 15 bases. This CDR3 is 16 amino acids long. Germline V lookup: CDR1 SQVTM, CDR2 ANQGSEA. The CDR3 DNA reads TGCAGCGTATTCCGGGACACAGACTCTGGGGCCAACGTCCTGACTTTC. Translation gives CSVFRDTDSGANVLTF. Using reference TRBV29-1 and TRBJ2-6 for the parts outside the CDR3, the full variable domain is SAVISQKPSRDICQRGTSLTIQCQVDSQVTMMFWYRQQPGQSLTLIATANQGSEATYESGFVIDKFPISRPNLTFSTLTVSNMSPEDSSIYLCSVFRDTDSGANVLTFGAGSRLTVL.

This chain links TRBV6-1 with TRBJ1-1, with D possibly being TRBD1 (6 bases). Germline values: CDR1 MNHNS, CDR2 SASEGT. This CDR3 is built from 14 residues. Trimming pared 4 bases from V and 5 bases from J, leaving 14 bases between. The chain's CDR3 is CASSGRTRGTEAFF. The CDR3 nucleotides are TGTGCCAGCAGTGGAAGAACTAGGGGGACTGAAGCTTTCTTT.

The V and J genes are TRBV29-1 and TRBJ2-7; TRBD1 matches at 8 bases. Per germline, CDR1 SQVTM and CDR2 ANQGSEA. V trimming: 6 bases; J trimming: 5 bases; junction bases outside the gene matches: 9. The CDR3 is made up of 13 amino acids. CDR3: CSVHRQGRHEQYF. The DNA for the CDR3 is TGCAGCGTCCATCGACAGGGGCGGCACGAGCAGTACTTC.

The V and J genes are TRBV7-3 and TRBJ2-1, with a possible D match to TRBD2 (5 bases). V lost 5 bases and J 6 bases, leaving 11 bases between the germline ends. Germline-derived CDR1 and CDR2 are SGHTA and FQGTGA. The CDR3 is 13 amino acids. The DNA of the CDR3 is TGTGCCAGCAGCCCAGGACTTCCCAATGAGCAGTTCTTC. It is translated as CASSPGLPNEQFF.

The CDR3 DNA reads TGTGCCACTTCCCGACAGTCCTCTGGGGCCAACGTCCTGACTTTC. Its translation is CATSRQSSGANVLTF. The chain links TRBV19 to TRBJ2-6, with D possibly matching TRBD1 (5 bases). V shed 10 bases and J shed 0 bases, with 13 bases lying between them. The CDR3 is 15 residues long. Germline V CDR1 and CDR2: LNHDA, SQIVND (reference sequence).